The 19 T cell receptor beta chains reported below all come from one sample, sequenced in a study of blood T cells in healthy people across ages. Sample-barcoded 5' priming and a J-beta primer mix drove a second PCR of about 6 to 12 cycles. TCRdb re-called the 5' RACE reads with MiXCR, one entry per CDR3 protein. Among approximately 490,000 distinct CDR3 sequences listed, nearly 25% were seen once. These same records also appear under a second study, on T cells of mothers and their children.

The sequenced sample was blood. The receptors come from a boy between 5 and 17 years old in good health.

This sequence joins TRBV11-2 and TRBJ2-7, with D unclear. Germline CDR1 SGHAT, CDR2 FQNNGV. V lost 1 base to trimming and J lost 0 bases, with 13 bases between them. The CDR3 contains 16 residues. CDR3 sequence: CASSLGVTGGSYEQYF. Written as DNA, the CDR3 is TGTGCCAGCAGCTTAGGCGTGACCGGCGGCTCCTACGAGCAGTACTTC.

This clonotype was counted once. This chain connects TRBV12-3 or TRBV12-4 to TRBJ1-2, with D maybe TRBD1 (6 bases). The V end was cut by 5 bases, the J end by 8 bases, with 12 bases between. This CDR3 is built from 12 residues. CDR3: CASSRDIGGYTF. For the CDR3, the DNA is TGTGCCAGCAGTCGGGACATAGGGGGCTACACCTTC.

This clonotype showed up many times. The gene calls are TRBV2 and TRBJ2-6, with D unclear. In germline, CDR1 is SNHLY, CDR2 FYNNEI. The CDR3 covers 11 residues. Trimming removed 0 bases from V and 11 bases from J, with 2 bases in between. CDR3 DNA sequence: TGTGCCAGCAGTGAAGCTTACGTCCTGACTTTC. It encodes CASSEAYVLTF. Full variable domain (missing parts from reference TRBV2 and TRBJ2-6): EPEVTQTPSHQVTQMGQEVILRCVPISNHLYFYWYRQILGQKVEFLVSFYNNEISEKSEIFDDQFSVERPDGSNFTLKIRSTKLEDSAMYFCASSEAYVLTFGAGSRLTVL.

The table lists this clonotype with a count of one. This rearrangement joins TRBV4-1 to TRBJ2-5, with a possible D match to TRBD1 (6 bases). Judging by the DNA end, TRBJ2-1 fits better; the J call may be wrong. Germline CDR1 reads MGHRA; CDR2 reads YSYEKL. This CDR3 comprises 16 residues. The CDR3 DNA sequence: TGCGCCAGCAGCCAAGATTCAGGGGTTAATACAAATGAGCAGTTCTTC. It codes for CASSQDSGVNTNEQFF.

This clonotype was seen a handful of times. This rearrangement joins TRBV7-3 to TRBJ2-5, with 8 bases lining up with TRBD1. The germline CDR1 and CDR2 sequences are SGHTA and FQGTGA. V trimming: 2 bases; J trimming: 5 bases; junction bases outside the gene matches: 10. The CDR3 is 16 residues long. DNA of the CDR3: TGTGCCAGCAGCTTACACCGGACAGGGTTGGGGGAGACCCAGTACTTC. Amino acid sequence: CASSLHRTGLGETQYF.

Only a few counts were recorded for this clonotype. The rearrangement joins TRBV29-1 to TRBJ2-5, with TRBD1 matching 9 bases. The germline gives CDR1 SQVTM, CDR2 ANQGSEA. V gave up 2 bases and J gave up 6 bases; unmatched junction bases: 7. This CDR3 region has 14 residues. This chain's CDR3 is CSVELPGQGKTQYF. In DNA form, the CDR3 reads TGCAGCGTTGAACTACCGGGACAGGGAAAGACCCAGTACTTC.

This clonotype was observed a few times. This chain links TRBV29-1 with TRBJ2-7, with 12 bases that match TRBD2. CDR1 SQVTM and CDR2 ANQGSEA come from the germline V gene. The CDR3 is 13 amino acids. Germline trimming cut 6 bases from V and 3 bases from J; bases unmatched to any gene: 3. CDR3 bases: TGCAGCGTGGGGGGACTAGCGGGCTACGAGCAGTACTTC. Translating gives CSVGGLAGYEQYF.

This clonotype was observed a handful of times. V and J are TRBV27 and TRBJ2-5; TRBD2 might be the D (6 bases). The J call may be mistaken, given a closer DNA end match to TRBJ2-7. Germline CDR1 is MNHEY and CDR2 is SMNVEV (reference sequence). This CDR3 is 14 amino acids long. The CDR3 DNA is TGTGCCAGTGGGTCCGGGACGGGGGTATACGAGCAGTACTTC. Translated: CASGSGTGVYEQYF.

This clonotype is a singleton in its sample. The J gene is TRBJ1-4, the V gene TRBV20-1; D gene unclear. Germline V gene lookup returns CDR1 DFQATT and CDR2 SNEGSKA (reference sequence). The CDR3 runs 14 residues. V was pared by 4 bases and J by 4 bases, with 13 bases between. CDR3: CSATPAGSNEKLFF. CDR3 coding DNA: TGCAGTGCTACTCCGGCAGGAAGTAATGAAAAACTGTTTTTT.

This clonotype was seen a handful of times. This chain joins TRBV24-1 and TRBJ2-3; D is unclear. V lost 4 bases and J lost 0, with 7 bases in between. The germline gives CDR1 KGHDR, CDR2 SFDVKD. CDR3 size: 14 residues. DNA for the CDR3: TGTGCCACCAGTGAAAATGACAGCACAGATACGCAGTATTTT. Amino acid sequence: CATSENDSTDTQYF.

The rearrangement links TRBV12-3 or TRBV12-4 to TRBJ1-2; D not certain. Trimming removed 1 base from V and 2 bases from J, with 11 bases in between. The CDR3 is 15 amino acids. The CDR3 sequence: CASSLGSRSNYGYTF. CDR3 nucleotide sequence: TGTGCCAGCAGTTTAGGGTCGAGGTCCAACTATGGCTACACCTTC.

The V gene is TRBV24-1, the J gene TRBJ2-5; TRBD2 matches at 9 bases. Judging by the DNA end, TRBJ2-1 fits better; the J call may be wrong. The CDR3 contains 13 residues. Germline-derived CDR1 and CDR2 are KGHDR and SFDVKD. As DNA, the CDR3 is TGTGCCATCTCGGGACTAGCTATTAATGAGCAGTTCTTC. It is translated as CAISGLAINEQFF.

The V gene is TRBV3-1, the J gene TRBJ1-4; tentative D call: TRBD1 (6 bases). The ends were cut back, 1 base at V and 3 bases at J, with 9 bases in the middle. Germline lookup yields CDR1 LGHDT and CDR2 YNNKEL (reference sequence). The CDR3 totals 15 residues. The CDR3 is CASSQGQAANEKLFF. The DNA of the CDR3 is TGTGCCAGCAGCCAAGGACAGGCAGCTAATGAAAAACTGTTTTTT.

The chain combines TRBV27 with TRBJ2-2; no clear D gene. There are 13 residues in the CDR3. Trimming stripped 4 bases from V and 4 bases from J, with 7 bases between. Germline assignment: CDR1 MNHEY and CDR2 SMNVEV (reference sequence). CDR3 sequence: CASSSRRTGELFF. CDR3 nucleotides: TGTGCCAGCAGTTCTCGTCGCACCGGGGAGCTGTTTTTT.

CDR3 sequence (DNA): TGCGCCAGCAGCTTGGTGCGGACAGGGGGCTACCAAGAGACCCAGTACTTC. It specifies CASSLVRTGGYQETQYF. The rearrangement joins TRBV5-1 to TRBJ2-5; 11 nucleotides agree with TRBD1. V shed 0 bases, J shed 0 bases, and the junction held 4 bases outside the gene matches. CDR1 is SGHRS and CDR2 is YFSETQ in the germline V gene. The CDR3 is 17 amino acids. The full variable domain, rest sourced from reference TRBV5-1 and TRBJ2-5, is KAGVTQTPRYLIKTRGQQVTLSCSPISGHRSVSWYQQTPGQGLQFLFEYFSETQRNKGNFPGRFSGRQFSNSRSEMNVSTLELGDSALYLCASSLVRTGGYQETQYFGPGTRLLVL.

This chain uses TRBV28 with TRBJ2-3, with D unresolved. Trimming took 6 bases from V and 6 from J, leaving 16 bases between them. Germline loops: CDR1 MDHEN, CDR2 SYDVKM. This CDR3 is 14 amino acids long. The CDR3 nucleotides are TGTGCCAGCAGCCCACCTAATCTGCCGGATACGCAGTATTTT. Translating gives CASSPPNLPDTQYF.

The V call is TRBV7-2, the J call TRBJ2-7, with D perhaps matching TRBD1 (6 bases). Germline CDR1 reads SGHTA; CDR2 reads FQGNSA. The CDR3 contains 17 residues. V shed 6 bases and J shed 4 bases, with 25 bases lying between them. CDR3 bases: TGTGCCAGCAGGGGACCCTCCGCGCAGGGGTCCAATTACGAGCAGTACTTC. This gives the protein CASRGPSAQGSNYEQYF.

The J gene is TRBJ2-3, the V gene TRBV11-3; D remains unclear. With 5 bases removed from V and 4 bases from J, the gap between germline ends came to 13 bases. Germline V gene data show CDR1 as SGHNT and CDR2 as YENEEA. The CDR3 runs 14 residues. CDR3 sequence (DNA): TGTGCCAGCAGCCCGTTTGTTTGGGCAGATACGCAGTATTTT. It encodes CASSPFVWADTQYF.

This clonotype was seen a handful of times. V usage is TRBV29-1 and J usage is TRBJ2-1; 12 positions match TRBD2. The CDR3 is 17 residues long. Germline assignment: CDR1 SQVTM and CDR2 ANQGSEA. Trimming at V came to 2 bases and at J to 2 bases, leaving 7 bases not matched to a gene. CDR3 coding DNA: TGCAGCGTTGAAAAGGTGGGACTAGCGGGTGCCTACAATGAGCAGTTCTTC. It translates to CSVEKVGLAGAYNEQFF.